Below, one T cell receptor (beta chain) is given with its context. Its antigen is still unknown. A sample-barcoded 5' primer and a J-beta primer mix were used in a second PCR of about 7 to 12 cycles. Each CDR3 protein is one row after TCRdb ran MiXCR on the 5' RACE reads. In the table there are 550,000 to 750,000 distinct CDR3 sequences, 21% of which are singletons. This entry belongs to a study of blood T cells in healthy people across ages. General study results and limits: Donors of long life had a larger count of naive CD4+ cells and greater diversity than aged donors.

Germline V gene lookup returns CDR1 SGHTA and CDR2 FQGNSA. This CDR3 has 15 amino acids. V lost 4 bases to trimming and J lost 1 base, with 13 bases between them. Every sample had a minimum of 6 million PBMCs isolated. The receptor comes from a man between 65 and 79 years old in good health. J is TRBJ1-2 and V is TRBV7-2, with D perhaps matching TRBD1 (5 bases). Sequencing used blood. As DNA, the CDR3 is TGTGCCAGCAGCTACCGGGGCGCAAATAACTATGGCTACACCTTC. It yields the protein CASSYRGANNYGYTF.